This T cell receptor beta chain was documented in a study of technical replicates of blood from several donors. Germline trimming cut 3 bases from V and 10 bases from J; bases unmatched to any gene: 12. The CDR3 extends over 15 amino acids. Germline CDR1 and CDR2: MDHEN and SYDVKM. Sequencing was performed with immunoSEQ multiplex PCR; in TCRdb, only in-frame clones are kept and a portion is missing. The sample carries tens of thousands of clones, roughly 94% recorded once. The source is a human donor in good health. Sequencing was carried out using T cells isolated from PBMCs. J is TRBJ1-5 and V is TRBV28, with 7 bases identical to TRBD1. CDR3: CASSLGLGGPGPQHF. The CDR3 DNA reads TGTGCCAGCAGTTTGGGCCTAGGGGGCCCAGGTCCCCAGCATTTT.